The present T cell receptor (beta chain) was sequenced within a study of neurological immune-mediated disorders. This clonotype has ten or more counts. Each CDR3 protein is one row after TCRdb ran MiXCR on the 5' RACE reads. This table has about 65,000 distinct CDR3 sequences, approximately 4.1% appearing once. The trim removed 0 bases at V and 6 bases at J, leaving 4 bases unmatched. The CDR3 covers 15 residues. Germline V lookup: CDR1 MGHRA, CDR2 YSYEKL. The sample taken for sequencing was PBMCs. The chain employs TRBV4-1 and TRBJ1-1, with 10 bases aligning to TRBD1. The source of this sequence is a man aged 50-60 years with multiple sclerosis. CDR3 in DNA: TGCGCCAGCAGCCAAGAGGACAGGGGGACATCTGAAGCTTTCTTT. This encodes CASSQEDRGTSEAFF.